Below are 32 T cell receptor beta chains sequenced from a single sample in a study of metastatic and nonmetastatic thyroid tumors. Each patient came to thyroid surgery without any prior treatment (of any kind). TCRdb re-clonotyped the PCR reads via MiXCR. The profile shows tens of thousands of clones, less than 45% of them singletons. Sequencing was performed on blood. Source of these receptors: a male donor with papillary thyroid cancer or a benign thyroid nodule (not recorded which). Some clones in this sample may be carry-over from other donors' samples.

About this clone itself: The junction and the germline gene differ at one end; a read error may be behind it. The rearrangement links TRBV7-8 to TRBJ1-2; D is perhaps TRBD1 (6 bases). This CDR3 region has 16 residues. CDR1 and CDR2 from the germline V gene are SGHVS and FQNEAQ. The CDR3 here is CTSSLGGRGEIGGYTF. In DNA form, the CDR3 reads TGTACCAGCAGCTTAGGGGGACGGGGGGAAATTGGTGGCTACACCTTC. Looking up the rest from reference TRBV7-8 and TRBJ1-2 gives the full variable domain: GAGVSQSPRYKVAKRGQDVALRCDPISGHVSLFWYQQALGQGPEFLTYFQNEAQLDKSGLPSDRFFAERPEGSVSTLKIQRTQQEDSAVYLCTSSLGGRGEIGGYTFGSGTRLTVV.

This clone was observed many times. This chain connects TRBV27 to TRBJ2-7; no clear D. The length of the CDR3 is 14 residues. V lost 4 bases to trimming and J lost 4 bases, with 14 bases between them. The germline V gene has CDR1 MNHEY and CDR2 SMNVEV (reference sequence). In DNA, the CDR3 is TGTGCCAGCAGTTCTGCGCGGCTGGGGTACGAGCAGTACTTC. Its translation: CASSSARLGYEQYF.

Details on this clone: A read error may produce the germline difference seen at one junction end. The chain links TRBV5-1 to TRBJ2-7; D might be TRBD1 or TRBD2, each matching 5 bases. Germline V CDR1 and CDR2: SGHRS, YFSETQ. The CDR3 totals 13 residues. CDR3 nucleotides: TGCGCCAGCGCACGAGGGGAGACCTACGGGCAGTACTTC. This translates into CASARGETYGQYF.

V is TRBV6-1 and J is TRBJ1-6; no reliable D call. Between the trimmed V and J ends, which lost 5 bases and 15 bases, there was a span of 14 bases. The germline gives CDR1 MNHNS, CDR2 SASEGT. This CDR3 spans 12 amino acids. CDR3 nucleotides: TGTGCCAGCAGTCCCGACTTTAGAAACCTCCACTTT. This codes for CASSPDFRNLHF.

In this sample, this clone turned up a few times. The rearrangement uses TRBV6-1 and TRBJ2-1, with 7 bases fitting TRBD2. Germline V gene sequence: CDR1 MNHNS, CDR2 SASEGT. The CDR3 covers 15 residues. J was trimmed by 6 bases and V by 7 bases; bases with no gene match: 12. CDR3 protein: CASTYRRASGNEQFF. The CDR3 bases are TGTGCCAGCACCTACAGGAGGGCTAGCGGCAATGAGCAGTTCTTC.

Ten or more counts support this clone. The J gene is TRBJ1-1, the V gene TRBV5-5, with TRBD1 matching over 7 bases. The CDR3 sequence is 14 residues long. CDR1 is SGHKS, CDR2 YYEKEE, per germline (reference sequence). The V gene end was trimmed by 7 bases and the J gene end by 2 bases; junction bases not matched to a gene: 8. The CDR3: CASGTTGANTEAFF. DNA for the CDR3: TGTGCCAGCGGAACCACAGGGGCAAACACTGAAGCTTTCTTT.

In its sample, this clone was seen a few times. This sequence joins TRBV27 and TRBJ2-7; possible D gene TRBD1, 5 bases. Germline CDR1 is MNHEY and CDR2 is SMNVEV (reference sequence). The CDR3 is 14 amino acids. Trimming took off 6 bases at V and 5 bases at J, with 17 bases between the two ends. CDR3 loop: CASRRQPPIHEQYF. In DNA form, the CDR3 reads TGTGCCAGCAGACGACAGCCTCCCATCCACGAGCAGTACTTC.

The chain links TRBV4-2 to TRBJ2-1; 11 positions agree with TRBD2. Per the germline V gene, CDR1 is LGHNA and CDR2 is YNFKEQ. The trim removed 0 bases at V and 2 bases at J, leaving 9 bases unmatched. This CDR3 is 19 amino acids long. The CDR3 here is CASSQEIAGGPLAYNEQFF. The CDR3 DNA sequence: TGTGCCAGCAGCCAAGAAATAGCGGGAGGGCCTCTTGCCTACAATGAGCAGTTCTTC.

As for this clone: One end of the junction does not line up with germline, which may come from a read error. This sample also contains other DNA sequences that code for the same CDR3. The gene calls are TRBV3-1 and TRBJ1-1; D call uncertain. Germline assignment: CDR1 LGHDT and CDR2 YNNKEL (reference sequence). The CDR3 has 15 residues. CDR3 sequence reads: CASSPFLNGNTEAFF. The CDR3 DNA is TGTGCTAGCAGCCCCTTCTTAAACGGAAACACTGAAGCTTTCTTT.

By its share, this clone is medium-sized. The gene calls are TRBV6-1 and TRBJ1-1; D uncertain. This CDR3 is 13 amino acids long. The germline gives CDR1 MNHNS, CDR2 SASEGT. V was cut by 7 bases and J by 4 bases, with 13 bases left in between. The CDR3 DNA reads TGTGCCAGCACCGAAAAGGCATCCACTGAAGCTTTCTTT. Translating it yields CASTEKASTEAFF.

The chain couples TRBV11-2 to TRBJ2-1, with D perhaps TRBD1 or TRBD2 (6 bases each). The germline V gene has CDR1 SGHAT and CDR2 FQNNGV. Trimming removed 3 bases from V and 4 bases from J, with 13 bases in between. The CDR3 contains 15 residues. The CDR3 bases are TGTGCCAGCAGCTTCCTCGGGGGCCTTTACAATGAGCAGTTCTTC. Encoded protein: CASSFLGGLYNEQFF.

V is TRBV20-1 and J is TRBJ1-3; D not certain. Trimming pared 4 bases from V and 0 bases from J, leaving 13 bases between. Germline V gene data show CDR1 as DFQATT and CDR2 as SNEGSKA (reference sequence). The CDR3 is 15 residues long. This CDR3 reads CSAITGRDSGNTIYF. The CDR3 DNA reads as TGCAGTGCTATCACCGGAAGGGACTCTGGAAACACCATATATTTT.

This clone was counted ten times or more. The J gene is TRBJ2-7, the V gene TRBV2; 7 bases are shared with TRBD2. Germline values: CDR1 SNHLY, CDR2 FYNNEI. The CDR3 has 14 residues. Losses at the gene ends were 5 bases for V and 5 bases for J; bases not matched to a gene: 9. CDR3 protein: CASSFLAGVNEQYF. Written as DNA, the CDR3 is TGTGCCAGCAGTTTCCTCGCGGGAGTAAACGAGCAGTACTTC.

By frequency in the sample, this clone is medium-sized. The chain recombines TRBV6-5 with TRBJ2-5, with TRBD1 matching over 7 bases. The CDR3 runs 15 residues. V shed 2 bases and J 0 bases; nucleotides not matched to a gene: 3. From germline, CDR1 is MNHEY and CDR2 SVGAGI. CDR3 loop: CASSYGQAHQETQYF. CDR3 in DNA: TGTGCCAGCAGTTACGGACAGGCGCACCAAGAGACCCAGTACTTC.

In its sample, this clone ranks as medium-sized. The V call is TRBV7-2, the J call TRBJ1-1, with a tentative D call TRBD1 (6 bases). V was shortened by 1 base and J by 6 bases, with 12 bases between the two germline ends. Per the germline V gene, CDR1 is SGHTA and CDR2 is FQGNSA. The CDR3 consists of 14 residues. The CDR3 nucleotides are TGTGCCAGCAGCTTAGTAGGGGGTAGTTCTGAAGCTTTCTTT. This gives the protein CASSLVGGSSEAFF.

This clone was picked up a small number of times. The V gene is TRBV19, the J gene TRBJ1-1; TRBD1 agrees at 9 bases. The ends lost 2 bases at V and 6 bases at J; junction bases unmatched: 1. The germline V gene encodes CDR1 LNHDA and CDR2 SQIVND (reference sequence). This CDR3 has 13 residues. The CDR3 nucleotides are TGTGCCAGTAGTATAAACAGGGGGCCTGAAGCTTTCTTT. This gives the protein CASSINRGPEAFF.

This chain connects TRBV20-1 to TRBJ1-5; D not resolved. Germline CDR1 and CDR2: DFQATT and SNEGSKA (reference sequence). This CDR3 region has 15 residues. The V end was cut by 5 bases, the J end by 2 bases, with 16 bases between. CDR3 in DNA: TGCAGTGCTCAACGCACGGGTGGAGGCAATCAGCCCCAGCATTTT. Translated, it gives CSAQRTGGGNQPQHF.

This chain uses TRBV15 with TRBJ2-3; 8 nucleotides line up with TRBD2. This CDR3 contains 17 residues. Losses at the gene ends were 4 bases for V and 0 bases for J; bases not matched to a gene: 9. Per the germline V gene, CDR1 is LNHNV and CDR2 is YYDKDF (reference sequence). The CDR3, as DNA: TGTGCCACCAGCATCACTGCGGGGGGCTCTAGCACAGATACGCAGTATTTT. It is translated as CATSITAGGSSTDTQYF.

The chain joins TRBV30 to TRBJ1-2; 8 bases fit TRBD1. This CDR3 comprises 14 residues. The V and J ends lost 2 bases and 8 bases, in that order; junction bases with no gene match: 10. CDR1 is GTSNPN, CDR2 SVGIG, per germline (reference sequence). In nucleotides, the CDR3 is TGTGCCTGGAGTTTAGGACAGGGTTCGAAGGGCTACACCTTC. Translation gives CAWSLGQGSKGYTF.

The CDR3 spells CASSEQGRGTEAFF. The CDR3, as DNA: TGTGCCAGCAGTGAACAGGGGCGGGGCACTGAAGCTTTCTTT. The chain combines TRBV6-1 with TRBJ1-1; D may be TRBD1 (6 bases). Trimming took 2 bases from V and 4 from J, leaving 11 bases between them. Germline values: CDR1 MNHNS, CDR2 SASEGT. CDR3 size: 14 residues.

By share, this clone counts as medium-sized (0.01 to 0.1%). DNA for the CDR3: TGCAGCGTGAGGGGTCTGAACACTGAAGCTTTCTTT. This gives the protein CSVRGLNTEAFF. The V gene is TRBV29-1, the J gene TRBJ1-1; D possibly corresponds to TRBD1 (5 bases). The V end was cut by 6 bases, the J end by 0 bases, with 8 bases between. The germline V gene encodes CDR1 SQVTM and CDR2 ANQGSEA. This CDR3 region has 12 residues.

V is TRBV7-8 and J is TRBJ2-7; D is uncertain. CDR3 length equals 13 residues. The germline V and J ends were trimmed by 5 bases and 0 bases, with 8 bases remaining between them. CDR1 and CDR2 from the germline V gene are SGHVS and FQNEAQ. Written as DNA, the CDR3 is TGTGCCAGCAGCCCTCGGGTCTCCTACGAGCAGTACTTC. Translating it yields CASSPRVSYEQYF.

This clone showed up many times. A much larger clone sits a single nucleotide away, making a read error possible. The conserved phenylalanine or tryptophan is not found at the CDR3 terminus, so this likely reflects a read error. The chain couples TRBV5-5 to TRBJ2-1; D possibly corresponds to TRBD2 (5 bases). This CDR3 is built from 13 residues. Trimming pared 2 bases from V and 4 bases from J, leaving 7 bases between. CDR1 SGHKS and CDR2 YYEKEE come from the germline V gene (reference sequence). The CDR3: CASSFGGYNEQFV. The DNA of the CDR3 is TGTGCCAGCAGCTTTGGAGGTTACAATGAGCAGTTCGTC.

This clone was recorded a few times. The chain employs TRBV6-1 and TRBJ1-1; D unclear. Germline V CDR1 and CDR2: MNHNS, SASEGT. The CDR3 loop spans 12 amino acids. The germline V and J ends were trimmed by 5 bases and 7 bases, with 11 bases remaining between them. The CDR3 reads CASSPRRIEAFF. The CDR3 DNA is TGTGCCAGCAGTCCCAGACGAATTGAAGCTTTCTTT.

The CDR3 DNA follows: TGCAGTGCTAGACTTTCAGGGTACAATGGCTACACCTTC. Translating gives CSARLSGYNGYTF. The chain couples TRBV20-1 to TRBJ1-2; D is possibly TRBD1 (5 bases). V lost 2 bases and J 6 bases, leaving 13 bases between the germline ends. The length of the CDR3 is 13 residues. The germline gives CDR1 DFQATT, CDR2 SNEGSKA (reference sequence).

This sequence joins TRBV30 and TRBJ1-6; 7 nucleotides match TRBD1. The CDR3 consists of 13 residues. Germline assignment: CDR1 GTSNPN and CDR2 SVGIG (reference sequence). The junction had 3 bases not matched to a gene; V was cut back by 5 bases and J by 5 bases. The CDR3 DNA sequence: TGTGCCTGGGCCGGGACAGATAATTCACCCCTCCACTTT. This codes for CAWAGTDNSPLHF.

The chain's CDR3 is CASSPGIGNYGYTF. CDR3 nucleotide sequence: TGTGCCAGTTCGCCAGGGATCGGGAACTATGGCTACACCTTC. The chain uses TRBV19 and TRBJ1-2, with D tentatively TRBD1 (5 bases). The germline CDR1 and CDR2 sequences are LNHDA and SQIVND (reference sequence). Trimming removed 8 bases at V and 2 bases at J, with 15 bases between. The CDR3 spans 14 residues.

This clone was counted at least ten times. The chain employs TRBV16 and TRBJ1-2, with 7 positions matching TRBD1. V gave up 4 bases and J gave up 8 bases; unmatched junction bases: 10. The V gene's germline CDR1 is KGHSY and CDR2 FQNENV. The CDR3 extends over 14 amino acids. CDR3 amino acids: CASSPSLTGYGYTF. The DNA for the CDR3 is TGTGCCAGCAGCCCTTCTCTGACAGGGTACGGCTACACCTTC.

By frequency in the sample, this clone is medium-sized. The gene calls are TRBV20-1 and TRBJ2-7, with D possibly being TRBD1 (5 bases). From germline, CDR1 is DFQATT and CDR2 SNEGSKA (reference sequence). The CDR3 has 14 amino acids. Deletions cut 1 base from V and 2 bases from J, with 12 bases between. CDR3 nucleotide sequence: TGCAGTGCTAGAGGTGGGGCAGAAACCTACGAGCAGTACTTC. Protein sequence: CSARGGAETYEQYF.

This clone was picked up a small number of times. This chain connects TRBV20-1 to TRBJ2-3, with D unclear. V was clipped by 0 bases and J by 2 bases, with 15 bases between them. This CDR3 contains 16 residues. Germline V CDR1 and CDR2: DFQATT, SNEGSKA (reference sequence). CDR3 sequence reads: CSARDRVKGVTDTQYF. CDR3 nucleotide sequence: TGCAGTGCTAGAGATCGAGTCAAGGGCGTCACAGATACGCAGTATTTT.

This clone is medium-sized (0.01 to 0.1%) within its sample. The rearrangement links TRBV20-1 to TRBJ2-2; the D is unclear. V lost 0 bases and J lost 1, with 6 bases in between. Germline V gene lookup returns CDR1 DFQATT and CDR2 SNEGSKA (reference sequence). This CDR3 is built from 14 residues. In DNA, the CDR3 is TGCAGTGCTAGAGATATACTGAACACCGGGGAGCTGTTTTTT. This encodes CSARDILNTGELFF.

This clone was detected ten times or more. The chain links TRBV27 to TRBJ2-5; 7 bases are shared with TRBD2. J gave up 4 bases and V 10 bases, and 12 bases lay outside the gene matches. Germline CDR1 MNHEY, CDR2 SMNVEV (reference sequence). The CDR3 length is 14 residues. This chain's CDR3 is CATSPRELSETQYF. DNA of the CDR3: TGTGCCACCTCCCCGCGGGAGTTGTCAGAGACCCAGTACTTC.